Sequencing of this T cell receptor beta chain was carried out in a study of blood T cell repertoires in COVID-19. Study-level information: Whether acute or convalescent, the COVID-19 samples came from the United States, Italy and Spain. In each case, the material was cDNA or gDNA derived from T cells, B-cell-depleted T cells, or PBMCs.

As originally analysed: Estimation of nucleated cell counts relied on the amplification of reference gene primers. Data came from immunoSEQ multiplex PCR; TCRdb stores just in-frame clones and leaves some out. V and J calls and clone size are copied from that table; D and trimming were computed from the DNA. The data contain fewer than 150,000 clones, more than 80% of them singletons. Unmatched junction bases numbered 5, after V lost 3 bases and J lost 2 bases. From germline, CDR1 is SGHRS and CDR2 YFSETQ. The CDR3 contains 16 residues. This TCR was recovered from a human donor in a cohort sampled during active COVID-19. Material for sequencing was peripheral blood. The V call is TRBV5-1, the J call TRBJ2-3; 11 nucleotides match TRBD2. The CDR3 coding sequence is TGCGCCAGCAGCTGGCTAGCGGGGGGCTCCACAGATACGCAGTATTTT. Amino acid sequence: CASSWLAGGSTDTQYF.